This entry describes one T cell receptor (beta chain). This clonotype was recorded at least ten times. Its recognized antigen is unknown. No base quality information exists; no much larger clone differs at one position. The data belong to a study of human T cells and chemical hapten exposure (dated by TCRdb to the early 2020s). With respect to the entire study: For sensitization, 2% DPC in acetone was applied to a 2 cm by 2 cm area of upper inner arm skin. For TCR sequencing, blood came from 25 to 35 alopecia patients at anywhere from one to four time points (pre-sensitization, 2, 6 and 24 weeks). This study followed changes in the peripheral blood TCR repertoire in vivo during primary and secondary sensitization of alopecia patients to the hapten diphenylcyclopropenone (DPC). The patient cohort, mostly female, included alopecia areata with under or over 50% scalp involvement, alopecia totalis and alopecia universalis. Libraries were pooled for sequencing, and variation in per-sample TCR yields was attributed mainly to small differences in library volumes within the pool. Patch testing was done on the upper back using Finn chambers containing 0.01% DPC, and results were scored after 6 days according to International Contact Dermatitis Research Group standards. Throughout the study period of roughly five months, patients also received therapeutic DPC doses to the scalp every week. Blood samples were taken from patients before sensitization (week 0) and then at 2, 6 and about 24 weeks after DPC sensitization. The paper as a whole reports these results and caveats: Repeated subsampling changed both the strength of the expansion versus patch-test correlation and the threshold at which that correlation became significant. The number of TCRs above 1 in 1000 frequency did not change with DPC sensitization; there was no evidence of global repertoire structure alterations. Expanded TCRs formed significantly more large CDR3 similarity clusters than pre-sensitization or healthy control sets, consistent with antigen-driven responses. Alopecia, a presumed autoimmune disease, was present in all patients, so the immune response of the patients might differ from that of healthy individuals. Patch test score was positively correlated with the number of PT1 expanded TCRs, with significance at thresholds 8, 16 and 32 but not at 4.

Preparation of the library involved RACE. This sample was sequenced with a NextSeq 500. During library preparation, unique molecular identifiers were attached to individual cDNA molecules so that TCRs could be counted quantitatively and reproducibly. For every blood RNA sample, sequencing covered both the TCR alpha and TCR beta chains. As for the original processing: The median number of TCRs per sample was over 95,000, ranging from 23,224 to 690,600. V, J and CDR3 annotation of the TCR reads was carried out using the Decombinator software suite. To make PS versus PT1 abundance plots, every sample was subsampled to the same number of TCRs (28,000). TCRs were defined as expanded if absent before sensitization and observed at least eight times at the 2-week time point. The public reads were quality trimmed at Q25 with fastp and then assembled into clones with MiXCR by TCRdb, keeping productive beta chains. Rows are unified per CDR3 protein, each entry keeping the most common DNA and genes. TCRdb's processing, not the study's, gives the V and J calls here. The sample table holds around 380,000 distinct CDR3 sequences, of which roughly 4.8% were seen once. The ten biggest clones cover approximately 2.3% of the sample.

Interpreted using the paper, the time point label stands for: patch test 1, 2 weeks after DPC sensitization. Read against the paper, the sample's treatment or condition label means: therapeutic diphenylcyclopropenone sensitization with weekly scalp DPC. Blood at each patch-test visit was drawn before the patch test was applied. Patients were eligible if aged 18 to 70, diagnosed with alopecia and judged suitable for DPC therapy, and pregnant patients were excluded. Unfractionated whole blood was collected in Tempus Blood RNA tubes, and total RNA was extracted from that blood. V lost 3 bases and J lost 10 bases, and the count of bases not matched to a germline gene is 3. The CDR3 holds 12 amino acids from the cysteine to the phenylalanine. Only the CDR3 portion is preserved as DNA: 36 bases, with reading frame beginning at the first base.

This material consisted of whole blood, taken in connection with sensitization to the hapten diphenylcyclopropenone (DPC). The source of this sequence is a woman aged 45-60 years with alopecia areata. Some clones in this sample may be carry-over from other donors' samples. The V gene is TRBV12-3 or TRBV12-4 and the J gene is TRBJ1-2, and 9 bases in between align with TRBD1. The CDR3 amino acid sequence is: CASSFRDRDYTF. Here is the DNA: TGTGCCAGCAGTTTTAGGGACAGGGACTACACCTTC.